The 21 T cell receptor beta chains below come from one sample, sequenced in a study of blood T cell repertoires in COVID-19 (dated by TCRdb to 2019 to 2021). The method behind the library was the immunoSEQ multiplex PCR assay. Drawn from immuneACCESS, this table holds only the in-frame rearrangements with V and J called that TCRdb kept. Clones are partly lost; checked studies trace under half to an unresolved V gene and leave the rest unexplained. For this sample the table gives about 82,000 clones, of which approximately 80% were detected only once. About 18% of the sample lies in the top ten. The source material was peripheral blood. These receptors came from a man aged 80 or over with active or convalescent COVID-19.

This clone appeared a single time. This sequence joins TRBV9 and TRBJ1-2, with D possibly matching TRBD1 (6 bases). Germline V CDR1 and CDR2: SGDLS, YYNGEE. CDR3 length equals 15 residues. The germline V and J ends were trimmed by 1 base and 6 bases, with 16 bases remaining between them. The CDR3 loop is CASSVTPQGRHGYTF. In DNA form, the CDR3 reads TGTGCCAGCAGCGTAACCCCTCAGGGGCGCCATGGCTACACCTTC.

This clone was recorded only once. This rearrangement joins TRBV11-3 to TRBJ2-1; D might be TRBD2 (5 bases). CDR3 size: 14 residues. The germline gives CDR1 SGHNT, CDR2 YENEEA. Trimming removed 5 bases at V and 4 bases at J, with 12 bases between. CDR3 DNA: TGTGCCAGCAGCCCCGAGGGATATTACAATGAGCAGTTCTTC. This encodes CASSPEGYYNEQFF.

The J gene is TRBJ1-4, the V gene TRBV24-1; TRBD1 is a possible D gene (6 bases). The CDR3 runs to 13 residues. The V and J ends lost 4 bases and 7 bases respectively, with 9 bases between them. Germline V gives CDR1 KGHDR, CDR2 SFDVKD. CDR3 sequence (DNA): TGTGCCACCAGTGAGGGGGCGAGTGAAAAACTGTTTTTT. It translates to CATSEGASEKLFF.

The chain couples TRBV6-1 to TRBJ2-2; 8 bases align to TRBD1. V gave up 3 bases and J gave up 1 base; unmatched junction bases: 4. Germline V CDR1 and CDR2: MNHNS, SASEGT. This CDR3 contains 16 residues. As DNA, the CDR3 is TGTGCCAGCAGTGAGCCGGGACAGGTGAACACCGGGGAGCTGTTTTTT. Amino acid sequence: CASSEPGQVNTGELFF.

This clone has only a few counts. The chain combines TRBV6-5 with TRBJ1-6; tentatively, D is TRBD1 (5 bases). The CDR3 is 15 residues long. Between the trimmed V and J ends, which lost 6 bases and 8 bases, there was a span of 17 bases. Germline V lookup: CDR1 MNHEY, CDR2 SVGAGI. CDR3 protein: CASRGLGHLDSPLHF. The CDR3 DNA sequence: TGTGCCAGCAGGGGCCTTGGACATTTGGATTCACCCCTCCACTTT.

The chain has TRBV19 and TRBJ2-3, with 7 bases lining up with TRBD2. CDR3 length: 14 residues. The germline gives CDR1 LNHDA, CDR2 SQIVND (reference sequence). The J segment lost 5 bases and the V segment lost 9 bases, leaving 11 bases of the junction unmatched. The CDR3 here is CASKLAEEGDTQYF. CDR3 in DNA: TGTGCCAGCAAGCTAGCGGAAGAGGGAGATACGCAGTATTTT.

This clone was recorded a few times. The rearrangement joins TRBV29-1 to TRBJ1-5; D call uncertain. The CDR3 has 13 amino acids. Trimming took off 2 bases at V and 2 bases at J, with 7 bases between the two ends. CDR1 is SQVTM and CDR2 is ANQGSEA in the germline V gene. The CDR3: CSVELAGNQPQHF. The DNA for the CDR3 is TGCAGCGTTGAACTGGCAGGCAATCAGCCCCAGCATTTT.

This clone was counted a single time. The gene calls are TRBV5-1 and TRBJ2-5, with 8 bases lining up with TRBD1. The CDR3 is made up of 17 amino acids. Per germline, CDR1 SGHRS and CDR2 YFSETQ. V dropped 2 bases and J dropped 2; count of bases not matched to a gene: 11. CDR3 region: CASSFGLGQGRQETQYF. The DNA for the CDR3 is TGCGCCAGCAGCTTTGGACTCGGACAGGGTAGACAAGAGACCCAGTACTTC. The whole variable domain, filled in from reference TRBV5-1 and TRBJ2-5, reads KAGVTQTPRYLIKTRGQQVTLSCSPISGHRSVSWYQQTPGQGLQFLFEYFSETQRNKGNFPGRFSGRQFSNSRSEMNVSTLELGDSALYLCASSFGLGQGRQETQYFGPGTRLLVL.

V and J are TRBV11-1 and TRBJ2-5; D is unresolved. In germline, CDR1 is SGHAT, CDR2 FQDESV (reference sequence). This CDR3 contains 16 residues. Trimming took off 1 base at V and 3 bases at J, with 15 bases between the two ends. CDR3 nucleotides: TGTGCCAGCAGCTTAGGCAGGTTAATAACCAAAGAGACCCAGTACTTC. Translated: CASSLGRLITKETQYF. Supplemented by reference TRBV11-1 and TRBJ2-5, the full variable domain reads EAEVAQSPRYKITEKSQAVAFWCDPISGHATLYWYRQILGQGPELLVQFQDESVVDDSQLPKDRFSAERLKGVDSTLKIQPAELGDSAMYLCASSLGRLITKETQYFGPGTRLLVL.

V is TRBV5-1 and J is TRBJ2-7, with D maybe TRBD2 (5 bases). The CDR3 is 14 amino acids. V was pared by 0 bases and J by 3 bases, with 10 bases between. Per germline, CDR1 SGHRS and CDR2 YFSETQ. The CDR3 loop is CASSLEGGLYEQYV. The CDR3 DNA follows: TGCGCCAGCAGCTTGGAGGGCGGACTCTACGAGCAGTACGTC.

This chain joins TRBV11-2 and TRBJ2-5, with D possibly TRBD1 on 6 matching bases. Per germline, CDR1 SGHAT and CDR2 FQNNGV. The V gene lost 5 bases and the J gene lost 5 bases, with 9 bases spanning the gap. The CDR3 spans 12 residues. CDR3 region: CASSGGWETQYF. DNA for the CDR3: TGTGCCAGCAGCGGGGGCTGGGAGACCCAGTACTTC.

The rearrangement joins TRBV7-3 to TRBJ2-1; D gene ambiguous. The germline gives CDR1 SGHTA, CDR2 FQGTGA. This CDR3 is 13 amino acids long. Trimming took 2 bases from V and 5 from J, leaving 7 bases between them. The CDR3: CASSLHSNNEQFF. CDR3 DNA: TGTGCCAGCAGCTTACACTCGAACAATGAGCAGTTCTTC.

This sequence joins TRBV30 and TRBJ1-5, with a weak D call TRBD1 (6 bases). Trimming removed 3 bases from V and 5 bases from J, with 11 bases in between. The CDR3 consists of 13 residues. Germline V gene sequence: CDR1 GTSNPN, CDR2 SVGIG (reference sequence). The CDR3 coding sequence is TGTGCCTGGAGCTTAGCAGGGGATCAGCCCCAGCATTTT. This gives the protein CAWSLAGDQPQHF.

The V gene is TRBV19, the J gene TRBJ1-4; no definite D call. This CDR3 has 14 amino acids. CDR1 and CDR2 from the germline V gene are LNHDA and SQIVND (reference sequence). Trimming took off 2 bases at V and 8 bases at J, with 12 bases between the two ends. This chain's CDR3 is CASSIIRAGEKLFF. CDR3 nucleotides: TGTGCCAGTAGTATAATCCGGGCGGGGGAAAAACTGTTTTTT.

This clone was recorded once. This rearrangement joins TRBV11-3 to TRBJ2-1, with D perhaps matching TRBD2 (6 bases). The length of the CDR3 is 16 residues. CDR1 SGHNT and CDR2 YENEEA come from the germline V gene. V dropped 1 base and J dropped 4 bases, with 14 bases sitting between them. CDR3 in amino acids: CASSLGVAGSYNEQFF. The DNA for the CDR3 is TGTGCCAGCAGCTTAGGGGTTGCGGGATCATACAATGAGCAGTTCTTC.

V usage is TRBV28 and J usage is TRBJ1-5; maybe TRBD1 (5 bases). The ends were cut back, 6 bases at V and 5 bases at J, with 17 bases in the middle. Germline-derived CDR1 and CDR2 are MDHEN and SYDVKM. The CDR3 has 15 amino acids. CDR3 region: CASRNPGGGYQPQHF. DNA of the CDR3: TGTGCCAGCAGGAACCCCGGGGGTGGTTATCAGCCCCAGCATTTT.

The J gene is TRBJ1-2, the V gene TRBV7-9; 9 bases fit TRBD1. From germline, CDR1 is SEHNR and CDR2 FQNEAQ (reference sequence). The CDR3 loop spans 16 amino acids. The junction had 11 bases not matched to a gene; V was cut back by 6 bases and J by 3 bases. The CDR3 region is CASRLSLTGGDYGYTF. The CDR3 nucleotides read TGTGCCAGCAGGCTTAGCCTGACAGGGGGAGACTATGGCTACACCTTC.

V is TRBV29-1 and J is TRBJ1-4; 9 bases are shared with TRBD1. CDR3 length equals 14 residues. V was pared by 4 bases and J by 0 bases, with 0 bases of the junction left unmatched. Per germline, CDR1 SQVTM and CDR2 ANQGSEA. In nucleotides, the CDR3 is TGCAGCGTTGGACAGGGGGCAACTAATGAAAAACTGTTTTTT. It is translated as CSVGQGATNEKLFF.

The J gene is TRBJ1-6, the V gene TRBV19; a weak D match, TRBD1 (6 bases). V lost 7 bases, J lost 5 bases, and 12 bases lay in between. Per the germline V gene, CDR1 is LNHDA and CDR2 is SQIVND (reference sequence). This CDR3 is 14 amino acids long. The CDR3 nucleotides are TGTGCCAGTACCGCGGCAGGGGATAATTCACCCCTCCACTTT. Its protein product is CASTAAGDNSPLHF.

This clone was picked up a small number of times. This chain uses TRBV2 with TRBJ1-5; perhaps TRBD1 as D (6 bases). Germline lookup yields CDR1 SNHLY and CDR2 FYNNEI. V gave up 3 bases and J gave up 6 bases, with 12 bases separating them. CDR3 length equals 14 residues. Here the CDR3 DNA reads TGTGCCAGCAGTGAGGCCAGGGGTTCTCAGCCCCAGCATTTT. Protein product: CASSEARGSQPQHF.

The chain joins TRBV29-1 to TRBJ2-2, with D possibly being TRBD2 (5 bases). CDR1 is SQVTM, CDR2 ANQGSEA, per germline. The CDR3 is made up of 14 amino acids. Here the CDR3 reads CSVGLALDTGELFF. Here the CDR3 DNA reads TGCTCCGTCGGGCTAGCTTTAGACACCGGGGAGCTGTTTTTT.